This T cell receptor (beta chain) was found in a study of spatial heterogeneity in lung cancer. Overall study context: Detection of beta-chain sequences consistently exceeded that of alpha-chain sequences. Study-level results: Circulating ubiquitous expanded tumor TCRs were observed more frequently at resection than at follow-up.

The table lists this clonotype with many counts. What it recognizes is unknown. TCRdb re-called the 5' RACE reads through MiXCR, storing one row per CDR3 protein. The sample lists some 41,000 distinct CDR3 sequences; around 7% were seen once. Time point noted: sample taken at primary tumor resection. Whole RNA obtained from tumor, nontumor lung or frozen PBMC underwent sequencing without sorting. The CDR3 consists of 13 residues. Germline V CDR1 and CDR2: MNHEY, SVGAGI. V shed 8 bases and J shed 2 bases, with 13 bases lying between them. The source material was PBMCs, sampled at surgery. This clonotype was obtained from a female donor with early-stage non-small cell lung cancer. This chain connects TRBV6-5 to TRBJ2-7; D tentatively reads TRBD1 or TRBD2 (5 bases each). DNA for the CDR3: TGTGCCAGCGGTTTTTTGGGGGCCTACGAGCAGTACTTC. Its protein product is CASGFLGAYEQYF.